The 13 T cell receptor beta chains presented below share a single source sample, sequenced in a study of cytomegalovirus exposure and HLA in healthy donors. The PCR was carried out with 60 Vbeta primers and 13 Jbeta primers. Repertoires were generated with immunoSEQ multiplex PCR, while TCRdb's copy carries only in-frame clones and drops some. This table has approximately 140,000 clones, over 60% appearing once. Material for sequencing was PBMCs. These TCRs come from a woman in her sixties in good health and CMV-seronegative.

V usage is TRBV27 and J usage is TRBJ1-1; a possible D gene is TRBD1 (5 bases). V dropped 2 bases and J dropped 1 base, with 8 bases sitting between them. CDR3 length: 14 residues. The V gene's germline CDR1 is MNHEY and CDR2 SMNVEV (reference sequence). In DNA, the CDR3 is TGTGCCAGCAGTTTAACAGGTCCGAACACTGAAGCTTTCTTT. Translation gives CASSLTGPNTEAFF.

The rearrangement joins TRBV21-1 to TRBJ2-3; the table's D call, TRBD1, was not checked against the DNA. TRBV21-1 is deemed a pseudogene. The CDR3 has 16 residues. CDR3 nucleotides: TGTGCCAGCAGCAAAGTGGGCCGGCAGGGGACAGATACGCAGTATTTT. Translating gives CASSKVGRQGTDTQYF.

V and J are TRBV9 and TRBJ1-2; 9 bases line up with TRBD1. The CDR3 contains 15 residues. Trimming took 4 bases from V and 3 from J; bases not matched to a gene: 7. CDR1 is SGDLS, CDR2 YYNGEE, per germline. The CDR3 DNA is TGTGCCAGCAGCCAGGGGACAGGGCTTCACTATGGCTACACCTTC. Translation gives CASSQGTGLHYGYTF.

This chain joins TRBV10-2 and TRBJ2-3, with D uncertain. Germline V gene data show CDR1 as WSHSY and CDR2 as SAAADI. Trimming pared 5 bases from V and 4 bases from J, leaving 19 bases between. The CDR3 contains 16 residues. In nucleotides, the CDR3 is TGCGCCAGCAGTCCAAAGCTAGGTATGGTGTCAGATACGCAGTATTTT. This encodes CASSPKLGMVSDTQYF.

The chain uses TRBV7-9 and TRBJ2-5; 8 positions agree with TRBD2. CDR3 size: 16 residues. The V gene's germline CDR1 is SEHNR and CDR2 FQNEAQ (reference sequence). After removal of 5 bases from V and 5 bases from J, the junction contained 13 bases not matched to a gene. The CDR3 protein is CASSKRAGGLEETQYF. The CDR3 coding sequence is TGTGCCAGCAGCAAGCGGGCGGGGGGTTTAGAGGAGACCCAGTACTTC.

The DNA for the CDR3 is TGTGCCAGCAGTGAAGTGGGGAGGCTGCGTCAGCCCCAGCATTTT. Translation gives CASSEVGRLRQPQHF. The rearrangement links TRBV6-1 to TRBJ1-5, with D uncertain. The V end was cut by 1 base, the J end by 6 bases, with 13 bases between. The germline gives CDR1 MNHNS, CDR2 SASEGT. This CDR3 contains 15 residues.

This clone is a singleton in its sample. The CDR3 bases are TGCAGCGTTGAAGCCTCGGGACAGGTCTACAATGAGCAGTTCTTC. Translating it yields CSVEASGQVYNEQFF. The chain has TRBV29-1 and TRBJ2-1; 8 positions match TRBD1. The CDR3 consists of 15 residues. The trim removed 1 base at V and 3 bases at J, leaving 5 bases unmatched. The germline gives CDR1 SQVTM, CDR2 ANQGSEA.

The V call is TRBV6-1, the J call TRBJ2-1; D gene unclear. The CDR3 is made up of 14 amino acids. Between the trimmed V and J ends, which lost 6 bases and 6 bases, there was a span of 15 bases. CDR1 and CDR2 (germline): MNHNS, SASEGT. The CDR3 DNA reads as TGTGCCAGCAGAGCTAGGAATCCCCTCAATGAGCAGTTCTTC. This gives the protein CASRARNPLNEQFF.

This sequence joins TRBV5-1 and TRBJ2-2; TRBD1 might be the D (6 bases). Between the trimmed V and J ends, which lost 9 bases and 2 bases, there was a span of 17 bases. The CDR3 has 15 residues. Germline values: CDR1 SGHRS, CDR2 YFSETQ. CDR3 bases: TGCGCCACCACACAGGGTGGCCACAACACCGGGGAGCTGTTTTTT. Translating it yields CATTQGGHNTGELFF.

This clone was detected only once. This chain links TRBV9 with TRBJ1-3; D gene uncertain. V dropped 3 bases and J dropped 0 bases, with 4 bases sitting between them. The V gene's germline CDR1 is SGDLS and CDR2 YYNGEE. The CDR3 length is 13 residues. The CDR3 spells CASSGSSGNTIYF. CDR3 in DNA: TGTGCCAGCAGCGGCAGCTCTGGAAACACCATATATTTT. The complete variable domain, with remaining parts taken from reference TRBV9 and TRBJ1-3, reads DSGVTQTPKHLITATGQRVTLRCSPRSGDLSVYWYQQSLDQGLQFLIQYYNGEERAKGNILERFSAQQFPDLHSELNLSSLELGDSALYFCASSGSSGNTIYFGEGSWLTVV.

On this clone itself: Mismatch with germline at one junction end may stem from a read error. The same CDR3 also results from other DNA sequences found in this sample. The chain uses TRBV25-1 and TRBJ2-1; 9 nucleotides match TRBD2. This CDR3 comprises 14 residues. Germline values: CDR1 MGHDK, CDR2 SYGVNS. The CDR3 here is CASRRSGGYNEQFF. The CDR3 nucleotides read TGCGCCAGCAGACGTAGCGGGGGTTACAATGAGCAGTTCTTC.

This chain joins TRBV9 and TRBJ2-7; 8 nucleotides agree with TRBD1. Germline values: CDR1 SGDLS, CDR2 YYNGEE. This CDR3 spans 14 amino acids. V gave up 6 bases and J gave up 5 bases; unmatched junction bases: 10. The CDR3 bases are TGTGCCAGCAACCCGACAGGGGCTGGGGACGAGCAGTACTTC. It is translated as CASNPTGAGDEQYF.

This clone was seen once. The chain uses TRBV5-6 and TRBJ2-5; D remains ambiguous. CDR3 size: 15 residues. Trimming stripped 0 bases from V and 4 bases from J, with 13 bases between. CDR1 SGHDT and CDR2 YYEEEE come from the germline V gene. The CDR3 DNA reads TGTGCCAGCAGCTTGGGTTTAAGAGGCACAGAGACCCAGTACTTC. Translation gives CASSLGLRGTETQYF.